This entry lists 26 T cell receptor beta chains sequenced from one sample in a study of blood T cell repertoires in COVID-19 (dated by TCRdb to 2020 to 2022). Library creation used the immunoSEQ multiplex PCR assay. TCRdb retrieved this table from immuneACCESS and kept in-frame rearrangements only. Not all clones are present; in checked studies, unresolved V genes account for under half, and no reason is known for the remainder. The sample table records 270,000 or so clones; roughly 87% of these occur just once. The ten largest clones add up to 4% to 5% of the sample. The sample taken for sequencing was peripheral blood. Every receptor here comes from a woman in her 40s who had recovered from COVID-19.

This sequence joins TRBV18 and TRBJ2-5; 9 bases are shared with TRBD2. CDR1 and CDR2 from the germline V gene are KGHSH and LQKENI. CDR3 length equals 16 residues. Trimming at V came to 1 base and at J to 1 base, leaving 4 bases not matched to a gene. CDR3 in DNA: TGTGCCAGCTCACCACGTAGCGGGAGTACCCAAGAGACCCAGTACTTC. Its translation is CASSPRSGSTQETQYF.

The chain employs TRBV19 and TRBJ2-2; D is uncertain. Germline CDR1 LNHDA, CDR2 SQIVND (reference sequence). V gave up 3 bases and J gave up 4 bases, with 9 bases separating them. The CDR3 consists of 14 residues. CDR3 DNA sequence: TGTGCCAGTAGTATCTCGGCGGTCACCGGGGAGCTGTTTTTT. It codes for CASSISAVTGELFF.

The rearrangement joins TRBV14 to TRBJ1-5, with TRBD1 identical over 9 bases. V lost 6 bases to trimming and J lost 5 bases; unmatched junction nucleotides: 5. The CDR3 has 14 residues. Germline loops: CDR1 SGHDN, CDR2 FVKESK. The CDR3 spells CASRLDRGYQPQHF. CDR3 sequence (DNA): TGTGCCAGCAGGTTGGACAGGGGCTATCAGCCCCAGCATTTT.

The V gene is TRBV13, the J gene TRBJ1-3; 9 positions match TRBD1. V lost 5 bases and J lost 7; bases outside the gene matches: 12. Germline values: CDR1 PRHDT, CDR2 FYEKMQ (reference sequence). This CDR3 contains 16 residues. As DNA, the CDR3 is TGTGCCAGCAGCCCGTACAGGGGGCTTTGGGGTAACACCATATATTTT. Its protein product is CASSPYRGLWGNTIYF.

V gene TRBV3-1 (or the pseudogene TRBV3-2) combines with J gene TRBJ2-3; 11 bases align to TRBD2. Germline V gene sequence: CDR1 LGHDT, CDR2 YNNKEL (reference sequence). This CDR3 is 15 amino acids long. The junction had 4 bases not matched to a gene; V was cut back by 7 bases and J by 1 base. The CDR3 DNA is TGTGCCAGCACCGGGGGACTAGCGGGCACAGATACGCAGTATTTT. Residues: CASTGGLAGTDTQYF.

The chain carries TRBV4-1 and TRBJ2-3; TRBD2 matches at 10 bases. The CDR3 consists of 15 residues. The V and J ends lost 3 bases and 3 bases, in that order; junction bases with no gene match: 3. From germline, CDR1 is MGHRA and CDR2 YSYEKL. In DNA form, the CDR3 reads TGCGCCAGCAGCCAGGGACTAGCGAAAACAGATACGCAGTATTTT. Protein sequence: CASSQGLAKTDTQYF.

The V call is TRBV11-3, the J call TRBJ2-5; 8 bases line up with TRBD2. This CDR3 comprises 17 residues. Germline V gene sequence: CDR1 SGHNT, CDR2 YENEEA. Losses at the gene ends were 4 bases for V and 0 bases for J; bases not matched to a gene: 10. CDR3 bases: TGTGCCAGCAGCTCCCCGGAGTCTAGCGGGTACCAAGAGACCCAGTACTTC. Protein product: CASSSPESSGYQETQYF.

The chain carries TRBV27 and TRBJ2-1; 10 positions match TRBD1. The germline V gene encodes CDR1 MNHEY and CDR2 SMNVEV (reference sequence). V shed 2 bases, J shed 6 bases, and the junction held 13 bases outside the gene matches. The CDR3 spans 18 residues. CDR3 region: CASSLDGTGEGVRNEQFF. CDR3 bases: TGTGCCAGCAGTTTAGATGGGACAGGGGAAGGGGTACGCAATGAGCAGTTCTTC.

The CDR3 sequence is CASRRDRGDNYGYTF. The CDR3 coding sequence is TGCGCCAGCAGGAGGGACAGGGGCGATAACTATGGCTACACCTTC. This chain connects TRBV10-1 to TRBJ1-2, with TRBD1 matching over 10 bases. The CDR3 is 15 residues long. The V and J ends lost 6 bases and 1 base, in that order; junction bases with no gene match: 5. The germline CDR1 and CDR2 sequences are WNHNN and SYGVQD (reference sequence).

The chain combines TRBV6-5 with TRBJ1-1; D gene ambiguous. V was pared by 6 bases and J by 1 base, with 15 bases between. The CDR3 spans 15 residues. Germline lookup yields CDR1 MNHEY and CDR2 SVGAGI. DNA for the CDR3: TGTGCCAGCAGCGGGAACGGAAACTCGAACACTGAAGCTTTCTTT. Translated, it gives CASSGNGNSNTEAFF.

This clone was recorded once. The chain combines TRBV19 with TRBJ1-2, with 9 bases identical to TRBD1. The junction had 3 bases not matched to a gene; V was cut back by 2 bases and J by 5 bases. This CDR3 comprises 14 residues. Germline-derived CDR1 and CDR2 are LNHDA and SQIVND (reference sequence). CDR3 sequence (DNA): TGTGCCAGTAGTATATGGACAGGGGTATATGGCTACACCTTC. Its protein product is CASSIWTGVYGYTF.

This clone appeared a single time. CDR3 amino acids: CASSPDLPGTGGTGTEAFF. DNA of the CDR3: TGTGCCAGCTCACCAGATCTCCCCGGGACAGGGGGAACGGGCACTGAAGCTTTCTTT. V and J are TRBV18 and TRBJ1-1; 11 nucleotides line up with TRBD1. The CDR3 has 19 residues. Germline V gene data show CDR1 as KGHSH and CDR2 as LQKENI. V shed 2 bases and J 4 bases; nucleotides not matched to a gene: 15.

The rearrangement joins TRBV11-1 to TRBJ1-6; 8 positions match TRBD1. V shed 4 bases and J 7 bases; nucleotides not matched to a gene: 6. The V gene's germline CDR1 is SGHAT and CDR2 FQDESV (reference sequence). The CDR3 totals 15 residues. This CDR3 is CASSYGTGHNSPLHF. CDR3 nucleotide sequence: TGTGCCAGCAGCTACGGGACAGGCCACAATTCACCCCTCCACTTT.

This clone was seen once. The chain joins TRBV18 to TRBJ1-2; the match to TRBD1 covers 11 bases. The germline V gene has CDR1 KGHSH and CDR2 LQKENI. Losses at the gene ends were 3 bases for V and 4 bases for J; bases not matched to a gene: 16. The CDR3 runs 19 residues. The CDR3 reads CASSPFTPGTGGPSYGYTF. DNA of the CDR3: TGTGCCAGCTCACCCTTCACGCCCGGGACAGGGGGACCATCCTATGGCTACACCTTC.

The rearrangement uses TRBV2 and TRBJ2-1; 10 bases fit TRBD2. V lost 7 bases and J lost 0; bases outside the gene matches: 9. CDR3 length: 17 amino acids. Germline values: CDR1 SNHLY, CDR2 FYNNEI. CDR3 loop: CASNVPTSGASYNEQFF. CDR3 DNA sequence: TGTGCCAGCAATGTTCCCACTAGCGGGGCCTCCTACAATGAGCAGTTCTTC.

The V call is TRBV11-1, the J call TRBJ2-3; 12 nucleotides align to TRBD2. V dropped 5 bases and J dropped 2; count of bases not matched to a gene: 5. The CDR3 covers 16 residues. From germline, CDR1 is SGHAT and CDR2 FQDESV (reference sequence). CDR3 amino acids: CASSAWTSGDTDTQYF. In nucleotides, the CDR3 is TGTGCCAGCAGCGCTTGGACTAGCGGGGACACAGATACGCAGTATTTT. Full variable domain (missing parts from reference TRBV11-1 and TRBJ2-3): EAEVAQSPRYKITEKSQAVAFWCDPISGHATLYWYRQILGQGPELLVQFQDESVVDDSQLPKDRFSAERLKGVDSTLKIQPAELGDSAMYLCASSAWTSGDTDTQYFGPGTRLTVL.

This clone was found a few times. This chain links TRBV7-9 with TRBJ2-7, with 9 nucleotides matching TRBD2. Germline CDR1 reads SEHNR; CDR2 reads FQNEAQ (reference sequence). CDR3 length equals 13 residues. The ends lost 5 bases at V and 3 bases at J; junction bases unmatched: 2. The CDR3 protein is CASSPSGNYEQYV. The CDR3 DNA follows: TGTGCCAGCAGCCCTAGCGGGAACTACGAGCAGTACGTC.

V and J are TRBV19 and TRBJ1-2; unclear D gene. The CDR3 runs to 15 residues. V lost 4 bases, J lost 4 bases, and 16 bases lay in between. The germline V gene encodes CDR1 LNHDA and CDR2 SQIVND (reference sequence). The CDR3: CASSTDKAEFYGYTF. The CDR3 bases are TGTGCCAGTAGTACCGACAAGGCTGAATTCTATGGCTACACCTTC.

This clone appeared a single time. This chain connects TRBV28 to TRBJ1-1, with D uncertain. The CDR3 is made up of 13 amino acids. The germline V gene has CDR1 MDHEN and CDR2 SYDVKM. Trimming took 2 bases from V and 6 from J, leaving 10 bases between them. The CDR3 DNA reads TGTGCCAGCAGTTTAGAAAGAACACCTGAAGCTTTCTTT. Protein: CASSLERTPEAFF.

This chain links TRBV28 with TRBJ2-1; 13 bases line up with TRBD2. Germline V gene sequence: CDR1 MDHEN, CDR2 SYDVKM. J was trimmed by 1 base and V by 4 bases; bases with no gene match: 1. This CDR3 has 16 amino acids. Written as DNA, the CDR3 is TGTGCCAGCAGTTGGGGACTAGCGGGATCCTACAATGAGCAGTTCTTC. Translation gives CASSWGLAGSYNEQFF.

CDR3 loop: CASSSQGDTGELFF. CDR3 in DNA: TGCGCCAGCAGCTCCCAGGGGGACACCGGGGAGCTGTTTTTT. The chain carries TRBV5-1 and TRBJ2-2; 7 nucleotides agree with TRBD1. Germline CDR1 and CDR2: SGHRS and YFSETQ. CDR3 length: 14 amino acids. V dropped 3 bases and J dropped 3; count of bases not matched to a gene: 2.

This chain uses TRBV7-6 with TRBJ2-7, with 12 bases that match TRBD1. The ends lost 5 bases at V and 2 bases at J; junction bases unmatched: 10. CDR3 length: 17 residues. Germline values: CDR1 SGHVS, CDR2 FNYEAQ. In DNA, the CDR3 is TGTGCCAGCAGCCCAGGGACAGGGGGCATGGCCGCCTACGAGCAGTACTTC. Translated: CASSPGTGGMAAYEQYF.

This clone was found once. This chain links TRBV6-2 or TRBV6-3 with TRBJ2-7; possibly TRBD1 for D (6 bases). CDR1 and CDR2 (germline): MNHEY, SVGEGT. The CDR3 totals 13 residues. The V and J ends lost 4 bases and 6 bases respectively, with 13 bases between them. CDR3 sequence: CASSSTQGAEQYV. The CDR3 DNA reads as TGTGCCAGCAGTTCCACACAGGGTGCCGAGCAGTACGTC.

This clone was observed a handful of times. This chain uses TRBV4-3 with TRBJ2-4; no firm D call. V was pared by 0 bases and J by 5 bases, with 8 bases between. The CDR3 runs 14 residues. CDR1 is LGHNA, CDR2 YSLEER, per germline. CDR3 sequence reads: CASSQDTRENIQYF. In nucleotides, the CDR3 is TGCGCCAGCAGCCAAGATACGAGAGAAAACATTCAGTACTTC.

The chain uses TRBV27 and TRBJ2-3; 10 bases are shared with TRBD2. The CDR3 extends over 19 amino acids. From germline, CDR1 is MNHEY and CDR2 SMNVEV (reference sequence). V lost 5 bases to trimming and J lost 0 bases; unmatched junction nucleotides: 14. CDR3 nucleotide sequence: TGTGCCAGCAGTGGGTGGACTTCTAGGACTAGCGGAAGCACAGATACGCAGTATTTT. Protein product: CASSGWTSRTSGSTDTQYF.

The chain combines TRBV10-3 with TRBJ2-1, with 14 bases that match TRBD2. This CDR3 is built from 15 residues. V dropped 10 bases and J dropped 4; count of bases not matched to a gene: 6. Germline V gene lookup returns CDR1 ENHRY and CDR2 SYGVKD. The CDR3: CATEGLAGGYNEQFF. The DNA for the CDR3 is TGTGCCACCGAAGGACTAGCGGGAGGTTACAATGAGCAGTTCTTC.